The 24 T cell receptor beta chains presented below share a single source sample, sequenced in a study of T-cell memory formation after mild COVID-19. TCRdb reanalysed the 5' RACE reads using MiXCR and keeps one entry per CDR3 protein. The repertoire includes about 150,000 distinct CDR3 sequences, roughly 21% of them detected once, and about 2% sits in the top ten. The sequencing sample was made of PBMCs or a T cell subset sorted from them (not recorded which). These receptor sequences come from an adult woman who had mild COVID-19 (a few samples of this study predate the infection). Cell type and time point are not known.

This clonotype has more than one count but fewer than ten. This chain uses TRBV5-6 with TRBJ2-7; 7 bases fit TRBD1. Germline V CDR1 and CDR2: SGHDT, YYEEEE. This CDR3 has 15 amino acids. Trimming took 3 bases from V and 7 from J; bases not matched to a gene: 13. CDR3 coding DNA: TGTGCCAGCAGCTCGCCCTCACAGGGGCTGAGGGAGCAGTACTTC. This encodes CASSSPSQGLREQYF.

The gene calls are TRBV7-6 and TRBJ1-4; the match to TRBD1 covers 9 bases. Germline V gene data show CDR1 as SGHVS and CDR2 as FNYEAQ. This CDR3 has 15 amino acids. The junction had 8 bases not matched to a gene; V was cut back by 4 bases and J by 8 bases. As DNA, the CDR3 is TGTGCCAGCAGCTCTACAGGGGGCATTACGGAAAAACTGTTTTTT. Its translation: CASSSTGGITEKLFF.

The rearrangement uses TRBV5-1 and TRBJ1-6, with TRBD1 identical over 7 bases. V gave up 3 bases and J gave up 5 bases; unmatched junction bases: 2. Germline assignment: CDR1 SGHRS and CDR2 YFSETQ. The length of the CDR3 is 14 residues. The DNA for the CDR3 is TGCGCCAGCAGCTCGGGACAGAATAATTCACCCCTCCACTTT. Its protein is CASSSGQNNSPLHF.

The genes are TRBV9 and TRBJ2-3; TRBD2 matches 12 bases. The CDR3 is made up of 16 amino acids. CDR1 and CDR2 (germline): SGDLS, YYNGEE. Trimming removed 4 bases from V and 2 bases from J; junction bases left unmatched: 5. The CDR3 nucleotides are TGTGCCAGCAGCAAAGGACTAGCGGGATACACAGATACGCAGTATTTT. The encoded protein is CASSKGLAGYTDTQYF.

The rearrangement joins TRBV11-2 to TRBJ1-1; D remains unclear. CDR1 and CDR2 from the germline V gene are SGHAT and FQNNGV. Deletions cut 5 bases from V and 5 bases from J, with 15 bases between. CDR3 length: 14 amino acids. The CDR3 here is CASSLTAGNTEAFF. The CDR3 DNA reads as TGTGCCAGCAGCCTCACGGCGGGGAATACTGAAGCTTTCTTT.

This clonotype was found a few times. The chain recombines TRBV2 with TRBJ2-1; no definite D call. Germline CDR1 SNHLY, CDR2 FYNNEI. V was cut by 6 bases and J by 8 bases, with 8 bases left in between. The CDR3 spans 11 residues. The CDR3 DNA sequence: TGTGCCAGCAGCGTGGGGTATGAGCAGTTCTTC. Translation: CASSVGYEQFF. Filled out from reference TRBV2 and TRBJ2-1, the complete variable domain reads EPEVTQTPSHQVTQMGQEVILRCVPISNHLYFYWYRQILGQKVEFLVSFYNNEISEKSEIFDDQFSVERPDGSNFTLKIRSTKLEDSAMYFCASSVGYEQFFGPGTRLTVL.

This chain uses TRBV7-2 with TRBJ2-5; possible D gene TRBD2, 5 bases. Germline lookup yields CDR1 SGHTA and CDR2 FQGNSA. The CDR3 length is 13 residues. With 2 bases removed from V and 3 bases from J, the gap between germline ends came to 7 bases. CDR3 amino acids: CASSLHGKETQYF. Written as DNA, the CDR3 is TGTGCCAGCAGCTTACACGGGAAAGAGACCCAGTACTTC.

The sample holds a few counts of this clonotype. The DNA of the CDR3 is TGTGCCAGCAGCCAAGGACAGGGGGACAGCGGGGAGCTGTTTTTT. This translates into CASSQGQGDSGELFF. This chain joins TRBV4-2 and TRBJ2-2; 9 bases are a match to TRBD1. The ends lost 1 base at V and 7 bases at J; junction bases unmatched: 4. CDR3 length equals 15 residues. Germline CDR1 is LGHNA and CDR2 is YNFKEQ.

The sample holds many counts of this clonotype. The gene calls are TRBV7-2 and TRBJ2-7; 9 positions agree with TRBD1. V shed 7 bases and J 4 bases; nucleotides not matched to a gene: 5. This CDR3 is built from 13 residues. The V gene's germline CDR1 is SGHTA and CDR2 FQGNSA. The DNA for the CDR3 is TGTGCCAGCAATACACAGGGGGCTTACGAGCAGTACTTC. This encodes CASNTQGAYEQYF.

The chain has TRBV20-1 and TRBJ2-1; 7 bases match TRBD2. The V segment lost 5 bases and the J segment 15 bases; nucleotides outside the gene matches: 16. In germline, CDR1 is DFQATT, CDR2 SNEGSKA (reference sequence). The CDR3 has 13 residues. CDR3 DNA: TGCAGTGCTGTCGCGAATCGACTAGCCCACCCGTTCTTC. Protein product: CSAVANRLAHPFF.

The V and J genes are TRBV3-1 and TRBJ1-2, with TRBD1 matching 7 bases. Per germline, CDR1 LGHDT and CDR2 YNNKEL (reference sequence). The ends lost 4 bases at V and 2 bases at J; junction bases unmatched: 4. This CDR3 contains 14 residues. CDR3 residues: CASSPGTENYGYTF. Here the CDR3 DNA reads TGTGCCAGCAGCCCCGGGACAGAGAACTATGGCTACACCTTC.

This chain links TRBV7-9 with TRBJ2-5; tentative D call: TRBD2 (5 bases). Trimming removed 2 bases at V and 10 bases at J, with 11 bases between. The CDR3 length is 12 residues. Germline loops: CDR1 SEHNR, CDR2 FQNEAQ (reference sequence). CDR3 sequence: CASSLMSEGQYF. In DNA, the CDR3 is TGTGCCAGCAGCTTAATGTCAGAGGGCCAGTACTTC.

This clonotype showed up just a few times. The CDR3 reads CASSFYRDSEETQYF. The CDR3 DNA reads TGTGCCAGCAGCTTTTATCGGGACAGCGAAGAGACCCAGTACTTC. The chain is built from TRBV12-3 or TRBV12-4 and TRBJ2-5; TRBD1 agrees at 7 bases. The CDR3 runs to 15 residues. V lost 6 bases and J lost 3; bases outside the gene matches: 10.

This clonotype was picked up a small number of times. This chain joins TRBV5-1 and TRBJ2-2; perhaps TRBD1 as D (6 bases). From germline, CDR1 is SGHRS and CDR2 YFSETQ. The CDR3 is 16 residues long. Trimming removed 6 bases at V and 4 bases at J, with 19 bases between. CDR3 in amino acids: CASKELGGLITGELFF. CDR3 nucleotide sequence: TGCGCCAGCAAAGAATTAGGGGGTCTCATCACCGGGGAGCTGTTTTTT.

V and J are TRBV12-3 or TRBV12-4 and TRBJ2-7; 13 bases agree with TRBD2. V was clipped by 5 bases and J by 12 bases; unmatched bases: 4. The CDR3 contains 12 residues. The CDR3 DNA follows: TGTGCCAGCAGTGGGACTAGCGGGACGCGGTACTTC. Protein product: CASSGTSGTRYF.

The table lists this clonotype with a few counts. This chain connects TRBV12-3 or TRBV12-4 to TRBJ1-3; D unclear. The V gene lost 2 bases and the J gene lost 0 bases, with 5 bases spanning the gap. This CDR3 spans 14 amino acids. CDR3 bases: TGTGCCAGCAGTTTAACCTTCTCTGGAAACACCATATATTTT. Its translation: CASSLTFSGNTIYF.

This clonotype was detected ten times or more. This chain connects TRBV18 to TRBJ2-2; 10 bases are shared with TRBD2. J lost 5 bases, V lost 5 bases, and 5 bases had no gene match. The germline V gene encodes CDR1 KGHSH and CDR2 LQKENI. The CDR3 runs to 15 residues. This CDR3 is CASSARTSGTGELFF. CDR3 in DNA: TGTGCCAGCTCAGCCCGGACTAGCGGTACCGGGGAGCTGTTTTTT.

This clonotype showed up just a few times. The CDR3 loop reads CASSSGTTLTDIQYF. The DNA for the CDR3 is TGCGCCAGCAGCTCCGGTACGACATTAACAGACATTCAGTACTTC. This chain joins TRBV5-1 and TRBJ2-4, with no clear D. The V end lost 3 bases, the J end lost 8 bases, and 18 bases lay between the germline ends. Per germline, CDR1 SGHRS and CDR2 YFSETQ. The CDR3 length is 15 residues. Looking up the rest from reference TRBV5-1 and TRBJ2-4 gives the full variable domain: KAGVTQTPRYLIKTRGQQVTLSCSPISGHRSVSWYQQTPGQGLQFLFEYFSETQRNKGNFPGRFSGRQFSNSRSEMNVSTLELGDSALYLCASSSGTTLTDIQYFGAGTRLSVL.

The chain carries TRBV4-2 and TRBJ1-2, with 8 nucleotides matching TRBD1. The CDR3 sequence is 15 residues long. The germline gives CDR1 LGHNA, CDR2 YNFKEQ. Losses at the gene ends were 6 bases for V and 4 bases for J; bases not matched to a gene: 10. The CDR3 here is CASSHPGQESYGYTF. The CDR3 coding sequence is TGTGCCAGCAGTCATCCGGGACAGGAGTCCTATGGCTACACCTTC.

The V gene is TRBV6-5, the J gene TRBJ2-1; TRBD1 is a possible D gene (6 bases). The CDR3 contains 15 residues. Deletions cut 5 bases from V and 2 bases from J, with 13 bases between. Germline-derived CDR1 and CDR2 are MNHEY and SVGAGI. DNA of the CDR3: TGTGCCAGCAGTCTTACAGGGAGCGCCTACAATGAGCAGTTCTTC. Protein product: CASSLTGSAYNEQFF.

The V and J genes are TRBV5-1 and TRBJ2-1; 9 nucleotides match TRBD2. The V gene's germline CDR1 is SGHRS and CDR2 YFSETQ. V gave up 2 bases and J gave up 3 bases; unmatched junction bases: 6. CDR3 length equals 16 residues. The CDR3 sequence: CASSFNPSGDYNEQFF. CDR3 nucleotide sequence: TGCGCCAGCAGCTTTAATCCTAGCGGGGACTACAATGAGCAGTTCTTC. The full variable domain, its missing parts supplied by reference TRBV5-1 and TRBJ2-1, is KAGVTQTPRYLIKTRGQQVTLSCSPISGHRSVSWYQQTPGQGLQFLFEYFSETQRNKGNFPGRFSGRQFSNSRSEMNVSTLELGDSALYLCASSFNPSGDYNEQFFGPGTRLTVL.

This clonotype occurred a few times. CDR3 in DNA: TGCAGCGTTGCCCCAGCGGGAGGTGGCAGGACCCAGTACTTC. Translation: CSVAPAGGGRTQYF. The chain has TRBV29-1 and TRBJ2-5; 9 bases map to TRBD2. The CDR3 is made up of 14 amino acids. V shed 4 bases and J 7 bases; nucleotides not matched to a gene: 10. CDR1 SQVTM and CDR2 ANQGSEA come from the germline V gene.

There are a few counts of this clonotype. This chain links TRBV12-3 or TRBV12-4 with TRBJ1-1, with 7 bases matching TRBD1. This CDR3 is 14 amino acids long. J lost 5 bases, V lost 6 bases, and 9 bases had no gene match. The CDR3 is CASSLHQGGTEAFF. The CDR3 DNA reads TGTGCCAGCAGCCTACATCAGGGGGGGACTGAAGCTTTCTTT.

The V call is TRBV29-1, the J call TRBJ2-5; 9 positions match TRBD1. The V and J ends lost 7 bases and 5 bases, in that order; junction bases with no gene match: 8. The CDR3 is 13 residues long. From germline, CDR1 is SQVTM and CDR2 ANQGSEA. CDR3 sequence reads: CSANYRGPETQYF. CDR3 coding DNA: TGCAGCGCCAATTACAGGGGGCCGGAGACCCAGTACTTC. Full variable domain (missing parts from reference TRBV29-1 and TRBJ2-5): SAVISQKPSRDICQRGTSLTIQCQVDSQVTMMFWYRQQPGQSLTLIATANQGSEATYESGFVIDKFPISRPNLTFSTLTVSNMSPEDSSIYLCSANYRGPETQYFGPGTRLLVL.